Listed below are T cell receptor beta chains from one sample, sequenced in a study of blood T cell repertoires in COVID-19. Clones were read by immunoSEQ multiplex PCR, and TCRdb kept only the in-frame ones, dropping some. The sample lists over 55,000 clones; 70% to 90% were seen once. The sequenced sample was peripheral blood. These receptors were obtained from a human donor with active COVID-19. The donor label of this sample is uncertain. CDR3s include the opening cysteine and the closing phenylalanine or tryptophan. D genes are given only for firm matches. A row's size may be missing; if present it is once, few, many or a size class.

j_call: TRBJ1-5; d_call: .; v_call: TRBV5-1; clone_size: few; cdr3_nt: TGCGCCAGCAGCTTGGATCTCGGGCAGCCCCAGCATTTT; cdr3_aa: CASSLDLGQPQHF
j_call: TRBJ1-2; d_call: TRBD1; v_call: TRBV19; clone_size: .; cdr3_nt: TGTGCCAGTAGAGCCCTTGGGACAGGGGGCTCGGACTATGGCTACACCTTC; cdr3_aa: CASRALGTGGSDYGYTF
j_call: TRBJ2-7; d_call: .; v_call: TRBV5-6; clone_size: .; cdr3_nt: TGTGCCAGCAGCGCCAGGCTCGGCGAGCAGTACTTC; cdr3_aa: CASSARLGEQYF
j_call: TRBJ2-7; d_call: TRBD2; v_call: TRBV20-1; clone_size: .; cdr3_nt: TGCAGTGCTAGGAGCGGGGACGAGCAGTACTTC; cdr3_aa: CSARSGDEQYF
j_call: TRBJ1-2; d_call: TRBD1; v_call: TRBV6-5; clone_size: .; cdr3_nt: TGTGCCAGCAGTTACGGGGACAGAGCCTTCTATGGCTACACCTTC; cdr3_aa: CASSYGDRAFYGYTF
j_call: TRBJ2-7; d_call: TRBD1; v_call: TRBV5-1; clone_size: .; cdr3_nt: TGCGCCAGCAGATCGACAGGGGACTCGTACGAGCAGTACTTC; cdr3_aa: CASRSTGDSYEQYF
j_call: TRBJ2-7; d_call: .; v_call: TRBV6-2/TRBV6-3; clone_size: once; cdr3_nt: TGTGCCAGCAGTTACTCGCTGGAGTATGCACTTCAGTACTTC; cdr3_aa: CASSYSLEYALQYF
j_call: TRBJ1-6; d_call: .; v_call: TRBV4-2; clone_size: .; cdr3_nt: TGTGCCAGCAGCCAAGATTCCGGGGGAACCTATAATTCACCCCTCCACTTT; cdr3_aa: CASSQDSGGTYNSPLHF
j_call: TRBJ2-3; d_call: TRBD2; v_call: TRBV9; clone_size: .; cdr3_nt: TGTGCCAGCAGCGTAGCGCGGGGGAGCACAGATACGCAGTATTTT; cdr3_aa: CASSVARGSTDTQYF
j_call: TRBJ1-2; d_call: .; v_call: TRBV18; clone_size: .; cdr3_nt: TGTGCCAGCTCACCCTCAGGGTTTAACGGCTACACCTTC; cdr3_aa: CASSPSGFNGYTF
j_call: TRBJ1-2; d_call: TRBD1; v_call: TRBV28; clone_size: .; cdr3_nt: TGTGCCATCCTACAGGGGGCTCGTGGCTACACCTTC; cdr3_aa: CAILQGARGYTF
j_call: TRBJ1-3; d_call: .; v_call: TRBV29-1; clone_size: .; cdr3_nt: TGCAGCGTTGCGGCAGGGACTGGAAACACCATATATTTT; cdr3_aa: CSVAAGTGNTIYF
j_call: TRBJ2-7; d_call: TRBD1; v_call: TRBV6-5; clone_size: .; cdr3_nt: TGTGCCAGCACCGGGACAGCCTACGAGCAGTACTTC; cdr3_aa: CASTGTAYEQYF
j_call: TRBJ2-7; d_call: TRBD2; v_call: TRBV5-6; clone_size: .; cdr3_nt: TGTGCCAGCAGCTTGTACACTAGCGGGAGGTTCAACGAGCAGTACTTC; cdr3_aa: CASSLYTSGRFNEQYF
j_call: TRBJ2-7; d_call: TRBD1; v_call: TRBV7-8; clone_size: .; cdr3_nt: TGTGCCAGCAGCTTAGGGTTCAGGGGGCGGTACGAGCAGTACTTC; cdr3_aa: CASSLGFRGRYEQYF
j_call: TRBJ2-2; d_call: TRBD1; v_call: TRBV20-1; clone_size: .; cdr3_nt: TGCAGTGCTAGTCGACAGGGGTACACCGGGGAGCTGTTTTTT; cdr3_aa: CSASRQGYTGELFF
j_call: TRBJ1-1; d_call: TRBD1; v_call: TRBV7-2; clone_size: .; cdr3_nt: TGTGCCAGCAGCTTGGGACTCCGGGACAGAAGCCTTAACACTGAAGCTTTCTTT; cdr3_aa: CASSLGLRDRSLNTEAFF
j_call: TRBJ2-1; d_call: TRBD2; v_call: TRBV5-1; clone_size: .; cdr3_nt: TGCGCCAGCAGCCCGCCAACTAGCGGGGCATTACCCTCCTACAATGAGCAGTTCTTC; cdr3_aa: CASSPPTSGALPSYNEQFF
j_call: TRBJ1-1; d_call: .; v_call: TRBV4-3; clone_size: .; cdr3_nt: TGCGCCAGCAGCCAAGATATGGCGGGGAGGGGGACTGAAGCTTTCTTT; cdr3_aa: CASSQDMAGRGTEAFF